This paragraph reports one T cell receptor beta chain. The sample comes from a study of blood T cell repertoires in COVID-19. Trimming took 4 bases from V and 8 from J, leaving 14 bases between them. Germline assignment: CDR1 WNHNN and CDR2 SYGVQD (reference sequence). This CDR3 contains 14 residues. Measured with immunoSEQ multiplex PCR; TCRdb has only the in-frame clones, and not every one. The table shows approximately 97,000 clones, with 80% to 95% occurring only once. The clonotype comes from a woman aged 45-65 years with COVID-19, enrolled during active disease. J is TRBJ1-4 and V is TRBV10-1; D perhaps matches TRBD1 (6 bases). Sequencing was carried out using peripheral blood. The CDR3 reads CASSGLGAEEKLFF. DNA for the CDR3: TGCGCCAGCAGTGGCCTGGGGGCAGAGGAAAAACTGTTTTTT.